These 8 T cell receptor beta chains came from one sample sequenced in a study of T-cell reconstitution after alpha-beta-depleted transplantation in children (dated by TCRdb to 2015 to 2016). The sample's treatment or condition label, in plain terms: allogeneic hematopoietic cell transplantation with graft depleted of TCRalphabeta T cells and CD19 B cells. The library relied on PCR. Sequenced on an Illumina HiSeq 2500. TCR libraries were prepared with molecular barcoding, using unique molecular identifiers to normalize TCRbeta repertoire quantification. TCRdb reprocessing: public reads trimmed at Q25 with fastp, clones called with MiXCR, in-frame beta chains kept. Rows with a matching CDR3 protein are joined into one entry that keeps the most common DNA and genes. Recorded for this sample are around 130,000 distinct CDR3 sequences; roughly 10% of them occurred a single time. Under 30% of the sample rests with the top ten.

Sequencing used PBMCs, mostly from graft donor cells, obtained 180 days after TCRalphabeta/CD19-depleted stem cell transplant. These receptors were taken from a girl under three years old who had a stem cell transplant for combined immunodeficiency, so the T cells may come from the graft donor.

This clonotype was seen a handful of times. The chain joins TRBV12-5 to TRBJ2-2; 7 bases align to TRBD1. This CDR3 region has 15 residues. V lost 3 bases and J lost 2; bases outside the gene matches: 3. The germline CDR1 and CDR2 sequences are LGHNT and FRNRAP. CDR3: CASGFTGVNTGELFF. The CDR3 nucleotides read TGTGCTAGTGGTTTCACAGGGGTCAACACCGGGGAGCTGTTTTTT.

The table lists this clonotype with a few counts. This chain connects TRBV10-3 to TRBJ2-3, with 7 positions matching TRBD2. The CDR3 loop spans 15 amino acids. The trim removed 2 bases at V and 6 bases at J, leaving 8 bases unmatched. Germline CDR1 and CDR2: ENHRY and SYGVKD. The CDR3 DNA reads TGTGCCATCAGTGAGCCAAGCGGGGCTATGGATACGCAGTATTTT. Protein product: CAISEPSGAMDTQYF.

This clonotype was seen a handful of times. The J gene is TRBJ1-1, the V gene TRBV6-5; D not certain. The V end lost 3 bases, the J end lost 4 bases, and 12 bases lay between the germline ends. The CDR3 sequence is 14 residues long. CDR1 is MNHEY and CDR2 is SVGAGI in the germline V gene. The CDR3 spells CASSYSGGATEAFF. The CDR3, as DNA: TGTGCCAGCAGTTATTCGGGAGGTGCCACTGAAGCTTTCTTT.

The chain links TRBV12-3 or TRBV12-4 to TRBJ2-1; TRBD2 matches 8 bases. Trimming at V came to 5 bases and at J to 2 bases, leaving 5 bases not matched to a gene. The CDR3 consists of 15 residues. The CDR3 region has the DNA TGTGCCAGCAGTGCAGCGGGAGTAACCTACAATGAGCAGTTCTTC. It specifies CASSAAGVTYNEQFF.

The chain uses TRBV28 and TRBJ2-7; TRBD1 matches 7 bases. The ends lost 6 bases at V and 2 bases at J; junction bases unmatched: 7. The CDR3 runs to 14 residues. Germline V gene lookup returns CDR1 MDHEN and CDR2 SYDVKM. CDR3 nucleotide sequence: TGTGCCAGCAGCCCCGTAGGGACAGCCTACGAGCAGTACTTC. It codes for CASSPVGTAYEQYF.

At least ten counts were recorded for this clonotype. The chain carries TRBV9 and TRBJ2-5; D remains ambiguous. V was clipped by 0 bases and J by 1 base, with 4 bases between them. In germline, CDR1 is SGDLS, CDR2 YYNGEE. This CDR3 has 13 residues. CDR3: CASSVGTQETQYF. The CDR3 DNA reads as TGTGCCAGCAGCGTAGGCACCCAAGAGACCCAGTACTTC.

The rearrangement links TRBV7-2 to TRBJ2-3; D not certain. The germline V and J ends were trimmed by 4 bases and 0 bases, with 8 bases remaining between them. The V gene's germline CDR1 is SGHTA and CDR2 FQGNSA. This CDR3 region has 14 residues. The CDR3 here is CASSWTASTDTQYF. CDR3 bases: TGTGCCAGCAGCTGGACGGCTAGCACAGATACGCAGTATTTT.

The CDR3 DNA reads TGTGCCAGCAGTTGGCAGGGGGCAGACACTGAAGCTTTCTTT. Protein sequence: CASSWQGADTEAFF. V is TRBV6-5 and J is TRBJ1-1; 8 nucleotides line up with TRBD1. The CDR3 loop spans 14 amino acids. The junction had 4 bases not matched to a gene; V was cut back by 4 bases and J by 3 bases. Per germline, CDR1 MNHEY and CDR2 SVGAGI.